The present T cell receptor (beta chain) was sequenced within a study of blood T cell repertoires in COVID-19 (dated by TCRdb to about 2020). Background on the whole study: The collaborator samples originated in the United States, Italy and Spain and spanned the acute and convalescent phases of COVID-19. The material from the prospective study consisted of cDNA or gDNA derived from T cells, B-cell-depleted T cells, or PBMCs. The dataset comprised deeply sampled blood TCRbeta repertoires from subjects exposed to, actively infected with, or recovered from COVID-19. The repertoires were released in a freely available public database meant as a resource for research on the immune response to SARS-CoV-2. The samples were drawn from two sources: the first 160 participants of the ongoing ImmuneRACE study, and fewer than 1,500 subjects contributed by 6 global collaborators. A de-identified subject ID, COVID-19 status, age in years and sex were almost always included in the sample metadata. Where available, HLA class I and class II types were taken from metadata supplied by the sample provider and were not determined by assay-based typing. The research as a whole found: The quantity of clinical and demographic metadata differed by source and by participant and was supplied without curation.

Note on this clone: Its binding antigen is unknown. No quality values exist for individual bases; no much larger clone is one base distant.

Collaborating institutions collected whole blood in K2EDTA tubes following their own protocols. For TCRbeta analysis, collaborator samples were shipped as frozen whole blood, as isolated PBMCs, or as DNA extracted from either sample type. TCRbeta CDR3 regions were amplified from genomic DNA using the immunoSEQ Assay, a bias-controlled multiplex PCR. In the source study's methods: The number of nucleated cells in each sample was estimated from the amplification of reference gene primers within the assay. To quantify the absolute abundance of each unique TCRbeta CDR3 rearrangement, sequence reads were collapsed and filtered. For each sample, productive Simpson clonality was calculated as the square root of Simpson's diversity index across productive rearrangements. TCRdb provides this immuneACCESS table in a form limited to in-frame rearrangements. Some clones are lacking; in checked studies, under half of them reflect an unresolved V gene, and why the rest are absent is not known. The V and J calls and clone size come from that table; D and trimming were worked out from the DNA. Recorded for this sample are around 78,000 clones; less than 95% of them occurred a single time. Around 0.93% of the sample rests with the top ten.

Counted from cysteine to phenylalanine, this CDR3 has 14 amino acids. Only the CDR3 DNA stays, 42 bases, in frame from base 1. CDR1 is given as ENHRY and CDR2 as SYGVKD, both from the germline V gene. V trim: 6 bases; J trim: 4 bases; unmatched bases: 9. The specimen was peripheral blood. The V and J segments used are TRBV10-3 and TRBJ2-7; TRBD1 agrees with 7 junctional bases. The source is a woman between 45 and 65 years old in a cohort sampled during active COVID-19. In nucleotide form, the sequence is TGTGCCATCAGATCCCGGGACAGTAAGTACGAGCAGTACTTC. This gives the protein CAIRSRDSKYEQYF.